This TCR beta chain was obtained from a study of CD4 and CD8 cells across lung adenocarcinoma regions. TCRdb passed the PCR reads through MiXCR, listing each CDR3 protein once. The sample lists tens of thousands of distinct CDR3 sequences, 40% to 50% occurring once. This clonotype was counted many times. Localized lung adenocarcinoma, a non-small cell lung cancer, affected the donors. This CDR3 spans 16 amino acids. Germline V CDR1 and CDR2: MRHNA, SNTAGT. V dropped 3 bases and J dropped 4 bases, with 16 bases sitting between them. This sequence was found in a male donor with lung adenocarcinoma. The CD4 and CD8 labels of this study may be unreliable. Material for sequencing was CD8+ T cells from the center of a lung tumor. This chain connects TRBV6-4 to TRBJ2-1; D perhaps matches TRBD2 (6 bases). This CDR3 is CASSEFSGTLYNEQFF. CDR3 nucleotide sequence: TGTGCCAGCAGTGAATTTTCAGGGACTCTATACAATGAGCAGTTCTTC.